This T cell receptor (beta chain) is from a study of persistence of HIV-infected CD4 T cells. Study findings and constraints: Proviral oligoclonality tracked with TCR oligoclonality within the same sorted cells.

Germline V gives CDR1 SGHNT, CDR2 YYREEE (reference sequence). After removal of 1 base from V and 9 bases from J, the junction contained 7 bases not matched to a gene. CDR3 size: 15 residues. Cells were stimulated with overlapping HIV-1 Gag 15-mer peptides. Sorting of responding CD4+ T cells relied on upregulated CD40 ligand together with CD69. The immunoSEQ assay was version 4, run in survey mode. Generated by immunoSEQ multiplex PCR, the TCRdb table keeps only in-frame clones and is missing some. In the table there are around 26,000 clones, around two thirds of which are singletons. A note on this clone: The target antigen is unknown.

The chain has TRBV5-4 and TRBJ1-6; TRBD1 matches at 7 bases. The sequencing here drew on CD4+ T cells sorted from PBMCs after 18-hour stimulation, taken from a patient who received antiretroviral therapy. The source is an adult man with HIV who was CMV-seropositive. As DNA, the CDR3 is TGTGCCAGCAGCTTGCGACAGGGATTCTCTTCACCCCTCCACTTT. Translation gives CASSLRQGFSSPLHF. The variable domain in full, completed from reference TRBV5-4 and TRBJ1-6, reads ETGVTQSPTHLIKTRGQQVTLRCSSQSGHNTVSWYQQALGQGPQFIFQYYREEENGRGNFPPRFSGLQFPNYSSELNVNALELDDSALYLCASSLRQGFSSPLHFGNGTRLTVT.